This T cell receptor (beta chain) was captured by sequencing in a study of blood T cells in healthy people across ages. Study-wide results and limits: Researchers deemed the diversity estimates from one million T cells underestimates.

Through a sample-barcoded 5' primer and a J-beta primer mix, a second PCR was run for roughly 6 to 12 cycles. Every molecule of cDNA carried a tag from a template-switch adaptor with 12 random nucleotides. TCRdb passed the 5' RACE reads through MiXCR, listing each CDR3 protein once. The table includes 850,000 to 1,300,000 distinct CDR3 sequences, 35% to 55% detected once. CDR1 LGHNT and CDR2 FRNRAP come from the germline V gene. The V gene end was trimmed by 3 bases and the J gene end by 3 bases; junction bases not matched to a gene: 2. This CDR3 has 15 amino acids. Regarding this clonotype: Its antigen remains unidentified.

The sequencing sample was made of blood. This clonotype was obtained from a woman aged 60-75 years in good health. The gene calls are TRBV12-5 and TRBJ2-2; 9 nucleotides line up with TRBD2. CDR3 loop: CASGFRLADTGELFF. DNA for the CDR3: TGTGCTAGTGGTTTCCGACTAGCGGACACCGGGGAGCTGTTTTTT. The whole variable domain, filled in from reference TRBV12-5 and TRBJ2-2, reads DARVTQTPRHKVTEMGQEVTMRCQPILGHNTVFWYRQTMMQGLELLAYFRNRAPLDDSGMPKDRFSAEMPDATLATLKIQPSEPRDSAVYFCASGFRLADTGELFFGEGSRLTVL.